Listed below are T cell receptor beta chains from one sample, sequenced in a study of blood T cell repertoires in COVID-19. Produced via immunoSEQ multiplex PCR; TCRdb's table is partial and in-frame only. The sample records 110,000 to 150,000 clones, approximately 90% being singletons. Sequencing used peripheral blood. The receptors stem from a woman older than 75 with acute or convalescent COVID-19. The CDR3 runs from the conserved cysteine through the conserved F or W. The order of the fields is V gene, clone size, J gene, D gene, CDR3 protein, CDR3 DNA. D genes are given only for firm matches. Rows give clone size only sometimes, using once, few, many, or a class for an expanded clone.

TRBV3-1/TRBV3-2	-	TRBJ2-7	-	CASSQEGGRIYEQYF	TGTGCCAGCAGCCAAGAAGGAGGGCGAATCTACGAGCAGTACTTC
TRBV18	-	TRBJ1-4	-	CASSPGTNEKLFF	TGTGCCAGCTCACCTGGCACTAATGAAAAACTGTTTTTT
TRBV19	few	TRBJ2-7	TRBD1	CASSFDSGTAITGQYF	TGTGCCAGTAGTTTTGACTCCGGGACAGCTATAACAGGGCAGTACTTC
TRBV7-2	-	TRBJ1-5	-	CASSPGTNQPQHF	TGTGCCAGCAGCCCAGGTACCAATCAGCCCCAGCATTTT
TRBV4-1	once	TRBJ2-7	-	CASSQDKTQDAYEQYF	TGCGCCAGCAGCCAAGACAAGACACAGGATGCCTACGAGCAGTACTTC
TRBV15	-	TRBJ1-2	-	CATSRDRYGYTF	TGTGCCACCAGCAGAGATCGCTATGGCTACACCTTC
TRBV6-5	-	TRBJ1-2	-	CASTRGTVGFYGYTF	TGTGCCAGCACCCGAGGTACCGTGGGTTTCTATGGCTACACCTTC
TRBV7-8	once	TRBJ1-1	-	CASSLRGLIAAFF	TGTGCCAGCAGCTTAAGGGGACTCATCGCAGCTTTCTTT
TRBV29-1	-	TRBJ1-4	TRBD1	CSVVRTGDEKLFF	TGCAGCGTTGTGAGGACAGGGGATGAAAAACTGTTTTTT
TRBV6-5	-	TRBJ1-5	-	CASYPGTTRNQPQHF	TGTGCCAGCTATCCCGGGACAACGAGAAATCAGCCCCAGCATTTT
TRBV6-2/TRBV6-3	-	TRBJ2-3	-	CASSSGPTDTQYF	TGTGCCAGCAGTTCCGGTCCTACAGATACGCAGTATTTT
TRBV6-1	-	TRBJ1-1	TRBD1	CASSEEGALLGWNTEAFF	TGTGCCAGCAGTGAAGAGGGGGCACTTTTGGGCTGGAACACTGAAGCTTTCTTT
TRBV5-6	-	TRBJ1-1	TRBD1	CASSLRTGRMNTEAFF	TGTGCCAGCAGCTTGAGGACAGGGAGGATGAACACTGAAGCTTTCTTT
TRBV5-1	once	TRBJ2-3	TRBD1	CASSPSTGTGGADTQYF	TGCGCCAGCAGCCCCTCAACCGGGACAGGAGGTGCAGATACGCAGTATTTT
TRBV5-1	-	TRBJ1-3	TRBD1	CASSLTGVAGNTIYF	TGCGCCAGCAGCTTGACAGGGGTGGCTGGAAACACCATATATTTT
TRBV18	-	TRBJ1-3	TRBD1	CASSPGQSSGNTIYF	TGTGCCAGCTCACCGGGACAGTCCTCTGGAAACACCATATATTTT
TRBV30	medium-sized	TRBJ1-1	-	CAWATGSALAFF	TGTGCCTGGGCCACAGGGTCGGCGTTAGCTTTCTTT
TRBV7-2	-	TRBJ1-1	-	CASSLEALRGNTEAFF	TGTGCCAGCAGCTTAGAGGCGCTCAGGGGGAACACTGAAGCTTTCTTT
TRBV11-1	-	TRBJ1-2	TRBD1	CASSLRQGGTSTF	TGTGCCAGCAGCTTACGCCAGGGGGGTACAAGCACCTTC
TRBV18	-	TRBJ2-7	-	CASSRDSGDEQYF	TGTGCCAGCTCACGGGACTCAGGCGACGAGCAGTACTTC
TRBV4-1	-	TRBJ1-2	-	CASSQSLRGYNYGYTF	TGCGCCAGCAGCCAAAGCCTCAGGGGCTATAACTATGGCTACACCTTC
TRBV19	once	TRBJ2-5	TRBD1	CASSTGTGTKETQYF	TGTGCCAGTAGTACCGGGACAGGGACCAAAGAGACCCAGTACTTC
TRBV5-1	-	TRBJ2-2	-	CASSQNTGELFF	TGCGCCAGCAGCCAGAACACCGGGGAGCTGTTTTTT
TRBV18	-	TRBJ2-7	-	CASSPGAAYEQYF	TGTGCCAGCTCACCGGGAGCTGCCTACGAGCAGTACTTC
TRBV7-7	-	TRBJ1-5	TRBD1	CASSSTAGQHNQPQHF	TGTGCTAGCAGCTCAACCGCGGGACAGCACAATCAGCCCCAGCATTTT
TRBV2	-	TRBJ2-7	-	CASSERPRGSYEQYF	TGTGCCAGCAGTGAGCGGCCCAGGGGTTCCTACGAGCAGTACTTC
TRBV2	-	TRBJ1-2	-	CASSESAGEVGGYTF	TGTGCCAGCAGTGAAAGCGCGGGGGAGGTAGGCGGCTACACCTTC
TRBV5-1	-	TRBJ2-2	TRBD1	CASSLGDSSTGELFF	TGCGCCAGCAGCTTGGGGGACAGTTCTACCGGGGAGCTGTTTTTT